This TCR beta chain was identified during a study of T cell responses to AZD1222 COVID-19 vaccine. Background on the study: Second-dose schedules of about 4 or about 12 weeks were combined.

Using immunoSEQ multiplex PCR, the repertoire was profiled, and TCRdb retains in-frame clones only, with some absent. The data hold 150,000 or so clones, with more than 85% observed a single time. The study's findings and limits: Spike-specific TCR breadth and depth were elevated following two AZD1222 doses.

Note on this clone: What it recognizes is unknown.

This TCR was recovered from an adult in good health. Sequenced material: peripheral blood, taken on day 0 of AZD1222 vaccination.

The CDR3 region has the DNA TGTGCCAGTAGTACGGGGACGGTGAACACTGAAGCTTTCTTT. Amino acid sequence: CASSTGTVNTEAFF. The chain carries TRBV19 and TRBJ1-1; tentatively, D is TRBD1 (5 bases). The CDR3 sequence is 14 residues long. The germline V gene has CDR1 LNHDA and CDR2 SQIVND (reference sequence). V shed 4 bases and J shed 0 bases, with 9 bases lying between them. Full variable domain (missing parts from reference TRBV19 and TRBJ1-1): DGGITQSPKYLFRKEGQNVTLSCEQNLNHDAMYWYRQDPGQGLRLIYYSQIVNDFQKGDIAEGYSVSREKKESFPLTVTSAQKNPTAFYLCASSTGTVNTEAFFGQGTRLTVV.